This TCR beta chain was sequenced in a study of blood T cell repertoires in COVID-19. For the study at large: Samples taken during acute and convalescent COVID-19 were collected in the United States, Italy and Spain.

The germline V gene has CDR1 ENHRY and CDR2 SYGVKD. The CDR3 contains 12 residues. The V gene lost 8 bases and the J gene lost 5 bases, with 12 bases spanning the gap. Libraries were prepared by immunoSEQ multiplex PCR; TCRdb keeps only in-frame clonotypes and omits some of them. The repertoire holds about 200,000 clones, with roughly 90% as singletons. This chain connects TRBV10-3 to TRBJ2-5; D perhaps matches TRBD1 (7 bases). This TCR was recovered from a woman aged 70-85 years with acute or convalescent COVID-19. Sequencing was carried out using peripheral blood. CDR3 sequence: CAICPGGETQYF. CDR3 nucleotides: TGTGCCATCTGTCCAGGGGGGGAGACCCAGTACTTC.